Shown below are 10 T cell receptor beta chains from a single sample sequenced in a study of control samples from healthy donors and cancer patients. The method was immunoSEQ multiplex PCR; TCRdb's version includes in-frame clones alone and lacks a portion of them. The table includes about 130,000 clones, 91% detected once. The specimen was blood. Receptors were obtained from a man younger than 35 in good health.

The rearrangement joins TRBV4-1 to TRBJ1-2, with no clear D. This CDR3 contains 15 residues. CDR1 is MGHRA, CDR2 YSYEKL, per germline. Trimming stripped 1 base from V and 4 bases from J, with 13 bases between. CDR3: CASSQVDGPLYGYTF. The CDR3, as DNA: TGCGCCAGCAGCCAAGTGGACGGACCGCTCTATGGCTACACCTTC.

V and J are TRBV4-2 and TRBJ2-1; 7 bases fit TRBD1. This CDR3 spans 15 amino acids. Trimming at V came to 1 base and at J to 1 base, leaving 1 base not matched to a gene. Germline-derived CDR1 and CDR2 are LGHNA and YNFKEQ. As DNA, the CDR3 is TGTGCCAGCAGCCAAGCAGGGGGTTCCTACAATGAGCAGTTCTTC. The encoded protein is CASSQAGGSYNEQFF.

The genes are TRBV6-5 and TRBJ1-1; no definite D call. Germline V gene data show CDR1 as MNHEY and CDR2 as SVGAGI. Trimming stripped 2 bases from V and 4 bases from J, with 8 bases between. This CDR3 region has 13 residues. CDR3 in DNA: TGTGCCAGCAGTTACAGGGTAGGCACTGAAGCTTTCTTT. Translating gives CASSYRVGTEAFF.

V gene TRBV18 combines with J gene TRBJ2-1, with 16 bases fitting TRBD2. V lost 6 bases, J lost 8 bases, and 10 bases stayed unmatched. Looked up from germline, CDR1 is KGHSH and CDR2 is LQKENI. This CDR3 is 17 amino acids long. The CDR3 DNA is TGTGCCAGCTCTCCGGGACTAGCGGGGGGGGCCCGCGATGAGCAGTTCTTC. The encoded protein is CASSPGLAGGARDEQFF.

J is TRBJ1-1 and V is TRBV7-9; D gene ambiguous. V lost 4 bases and J lost 0, with 15 bases in between. Germline V gene sequence: CDR1 SEHNR, CDR2 FQNEAQ (reference sequence). The CDR3 covers 16 residues. This CDR3 is CASSSTFAEMNTEAFF. CDR3 sequence (DNA): TGTGCCAGCAGCTCCACCTTCGCAGAGATGAACACTGAAGCTTTCTTT.

The chain combines TRBV19 with TRBJ2-2; 9 bases fit TRBD1. The junction had 7 bases not matched to a gene; V was cut back by 10 bases and J by 4 bases. Germline CDR1 and CDR2: LNHDA and SQIVND (reference sequence). The CDR3 totals 14 residues. CDR3 residues: CATRTGDFTGELFF. CDR3 DNA: TGTGCCACTCGGACAGGGGACTTCACCGGGGAGCTGTTTTTT.

In this sample, this clone turned up once. This chain links TRBV6-1 with TRBJ1-2; perhaps TRBD1 as D (5 bases). Germline-derived CDR1 and CDR2 are MNHNS and SASEGT. Trimming cost V 2 bases and J 0 bases, with 22 bases left between them. The CDR3 is 19 amino acids. The CDR3 DNA sequence: TGTGCCAGCAGTGAAAGGGGAGGAGGGTTCTTTTTCTCTAACTATGGCTACACCTTC. It translates to CASSERGGGFFFSNYGYTF.

The chain joins TRBV4-1 to TRBJ2-3, with TRBD1 matching over 9 bases. The J segment lost 0 bases and the V segment lost 3 bases, leaving 1 base of the junction unmatched. CDR1 and CDR2 from the germline V gene are MGHRA and YSYEKL. The CDR3 is made up of 15 amino acids. In DNA form, the CDR3 reads TGCGCCAGCAGCCAGGGACAGGGTAGCACAGATACGCAGTATTTT. Protein: CASSQGQGSTDTQYF.

The genes are TRBV5-1 and TRBJ2-3; 12 bases align to TRBD2. This CDR3 has 17 residues. V lost 0 bases to trimming and J lost 5 bases; unmatched junction nucleotides: 7. CDR1 is SGHRS and CDR2 is YFSETQ in the germline V gene. This chain's CDR3 is CASSLESSGGGRDTQYF. For the CDR3, the DNA is TGCGCCAGCAGCTTGGAATCTAGCGGGGGGGGCAGAGATACGCAGTATTTT.

This sequence joins TRBV4-1 and TRBJ1-4; 9 bases line up with TRBD1. CDR3 length: 15 residues. The ends lost 4 bases at V and 10 bases at J; junction bases unmatched: 10. CDR1 MGHRA and CDR2 YSYEKL come from the germline V gene. The CDR3 region is CASSPDRDRDTKLFF. The CDR3 coding sequence is TGCGCCAGCAGCCCAGATCGGGACAGGGATACAAAACTGTTTTTT.